Listed below are T cell receptor beta chains from one sample, sequenced in a study of OX40 agonist ivuxolimab in advanced cancers. Generated by immunoSEQ multiplex PCR, the TCRdb table keeps only in-frame clones and is missing some. This table has about 75,000 clones, more than 75% appearing once. Source: CD4+ or CD8+ T cells sorted from blood, taken in a trial of the OX40 agonist ivuxolimab. Every receptor here comes from an adult with an advanced solid tumor such as melanoma, head and neck, liver or kidney cancer. Both conserved end residues are part of each CDR3. Fields, in order: J gene, D gene, V gene, clone size, CDR3 protein, CDR3 DNA. The D gene is left open where the match is weak. Clone sizes are given selectively: once, few, many, or a class where the clone is expanded.

>TRBJ2-3|TRBD2|TRBV29-1|once
CSVAGVAGGKGDTQYF
TGCAGCGTTGCGGGGGTAGCGGGAGGGAAGGGGGATACGCAGTATTTT
>TRBJ2-5|TRBD1|TRBV6-1|.
CASSFRDRGQETQYF
TGTGCCAGCAGCTTCCGGGACAGGGGGCAAGAGACCCAGTACTTC
>TRBJ2-7|.|TRBV2|.
CASSDRVREQYF
TGTGCCAGCAGTGACAGGGTCCGCGAGCAGTACTTC
>TRBJ2-7|TRBD2|TRBV19|.
CASSIVEGGVYEQYF
TGTGCCAGTAGTATAGTGGAGGGAGGGGTCTACGAGCAGTACTTC
>TRBJ2-1|TRBD2|TRBV18|.
CASSPPGGVYNEQFF
TGTGCCAGCTCACCACCGGGGGGGGTCTACAATGAGCAGTTCTTC
>TRBJ2-7|TRBD2|TRBV9|.
CASSPRIENFAGESYEQYF
TGTGCCAGCAGCCCCCGTATAGAGAACTTTGCGGGAGAATCCTACGAGCAGTACTTC
>TRBJ1-5|.|TRBV2|.
CASSSSNLNQPQHF
TGTGCCAGCAGCAGTTCCAACCTCAATCAGCCCCAGCATTTT
>TRBJ2-6|.|TRBV21-1|.
CASSKTRTGERSGANVLTF
TGTGCCAGCAGCAAAACTCGGACAGGAGAACGCTCTGGGGCCAACGTCCTGACTTTC
>TRBJ2-3|TRBD2|TRBV5-6|.
CASSLTSGTDTQYF
TGTGCCAGCAGCTTGACTAGCGGGACAGATACGCAGTATTTT
>TRBJ2-5|TRBD1|TRBV2|.
CASRPGGGETQYF
TGTGCCAGCAGACCAGGGGGTGGAGAGACCCAGTACTTC
>TRBJ2-5|.|TRBV6-5|few
CASRRVIQETQYF
TGTGCCAGCAGAAGGGTAATCCAAGAGACCCAGTACTTC
>TRBJ2-7|TRBD2|TRBV11-3|once
CASSLAGGDAYEQYF
TGTGCCAGCAGCTTAGCGGGAGGAGACGCCTACGAGCAGTACTTC
>TRBJ2-3|.|TRBV7-7|.
CASSAQSGTDTQYF
TGTGCTAGCAGCGCCCAGTCGGGCACAGATACGCAGTATTTT
>TRBJ2-7|TRBD2|TRBV9|once
CASSPSGSYEQYF
TGTGCCAGCAGCCCTAGCGGTTCCTACGAGCAGTACTTC
>TRBJ2-1|.|TRBV11-2|.
CASSLVGSFYNEQFF
TGTGCCAGCAGCCTTGTTGGCAGCTTCTACAATGAGCAGTTCTTC
>TRBJ1-5|.|TRBV19|.
CASSKATGGNQPQHF
TGTGCCAGTAGTAAAGCGACGGGGGGCAATCAGCCCCAGCATTTT
>TRBJ2-5|TRBD1|TRBV6-5|.
CASSQDRRETQYF
TGTGCCAGCAGCCAGGACAGGCGGGAGACCCAGTACTTC
>TRBJ2-1|TRBD1|TRBV5-1|.
CASAPQQTGTAYNEQFF
TGCGCCAGCGCACCCCAACAAACCGGGACAGCCTACAATGAGCAGTTCTTC
>TRBJ2-3|TRBD2|TRBV9|once
CASSVEAGDQFRVKYF
TGTGCCAGCAGCGTAGAGGCGGGAGATCAGTTCCGTGTGAAGTATTTT
>TRBJ1-1|.|TRBV20-1|.
CSARDPPGAFF
TGCAGTGCTAGAGATCCCCCAGGGGCTTTCTTT
>TRBJ2-1|TRBD1|TRBV11-2|.
CASSLGRQGASDEQFF
TGTGCCAGCAGCTTAGGCAGACAGGGAGCTTCGGATGAGCAGTTCTTC
>TRBJ1-5|.|TRBV7-9|few
CASSYEKGQPQHF
TGTGCCAGCAGCTACGAGAAGGGGCAGCCCCAGCATTTT
>TRBJ2-1|TRBD1|TRBV11-2|.
CASSFHMGQGTNEQFF
TGTGCCAGCAGCTTCCATATGGGACAGGGGACCAATGAGCAGTTCTTC
>TRBJ2-7|.|TRBV19|once
CASSWQGSYEQYF
TGTGCCAGTAGTTGGCAGGGGTCCTACGAGCAGTACTTC
>TRBJ2-3|.|TRBV18|.
CASSPDRGATGGEQYF
TGTGCCAGCTCACCCGACAGGGGTGCAACGGGAGGCGAGCAGTATTTT
>TRBJ2-2|.|TRBV19|.
CASNSGLNTGELFF
TGTGCCAGTAATTCGGGACTTAACACCGGGGAGCTGTTTTTT
>TRBJ2-7|TRBD2|TRBV2|.
CASSDRTRTYEQYF
TGTGCCAGCAGTGACCGGACTAGGACCTACGAGCAGTACTTC
>TRBJ1-1|.|TRBV6-1|few
CASSEHARAGFAEAFF
TGTGCCAGCAGTGAACACGCCCGGGCGGGTTTCGCTGAAGCTTTCTTT